This T cell receptor (beta chain) was sequenced during a study of blood T cell repertoires in COVID-19 (dated by TCRdb to between 2020 and 2021). Regarding the complete study: The collaborator samples originated in the United States, Italy and Spain and spanned the acute and convalescent phases of COVID-19. The repertoires were released in a freely available public database intended as a resource for research on the immune response to SARS-CoV-2. Where HLA class I and class II types were available, the types were taken from metadata supplied by the sample provider, not from assay-based typing. Sample metadata almost always included a de-identified subject ID, COVID-19 status, age in years and sex. The prospective study material was composed of cDNA or gDNA derived from T cells, B-cell-depleted T cells, or PBMCs. The dataset comprised deeply sampled blood TCRbeta repertoires from subjects exposed to, actively infected with, or recovered from COVID-19. Samples were obtained from the ongoing ImmuneRACE study (first 160 participants) and from some 1,200 subjects provided by 6 global collaborators. Overall study results and their limits: The quantity of clinical and demographic metadata differed by source and by participant and was supplied without curation.

In the prospective study, participants were about 18 to 95 years old, resided in around 25 geographic areas of the United States, and were enrolled through a virtual design. Cohort assignment in the prospective study relied on participant-reported clinical history from a screening survey and a study questionnaire. Exposed participants had been in contact, within 2 weeks of entering the study, with a person who had a PCR-confirmed or clinician-diagnosed case of COVID-19. In the prospective study, mobile phlebotomists collected whole blood, serum and a nasopharyngeal or oropharyngeal swab from each participant. Prospective study participants could optionally give additional blood draws and questionnaires over an approximately two-month period. Prospective study blood samples were shipped either frozen or at room temperature before DNA extraction. This clone was detected only once. The target of this receptor is not known. At one end, the junction sequence differs from germline, possibly due to a read error.

The immunoSEQ Assay, a bias-controlled multiplex PCR, was used to amplify TCRbeta CDR3 regions from genomic DNA. The authors processed their data as follows. The number of nucleated cells in each sample was estimated by amplification of reference gene primers within the assay. Sequence reads were collapsed and filtered to measure the absolute abundance of every unique TCRbeta CDR3 rearrangement. For each sample, productive Simpson clonality was calculated as the square root of Simpson's diversity index across productive rearrangements. In TCRdb, the immuneACCESS table is reduced to in-frame sequences with V and J assigned. These tables do not hold every clone; where another copy was compared, an unresolved V gene accounts for under half, and the others remain unexplained. Clone size and the V and J calls come from that table; the DNA yielded D and trimming. Here the sample has 150,000 or so clones; roughly 90% occur a single time. The ten largest clones capture under 4.5% of the sample.

Spanning cysteine to phenylalanine, the CDR3 consists of 13 amino acids. Left in the record is the CDR3 DNA by itself, 39 bases read in frame from the first base. From the germline V gene (reference sequence), CDR1 is MNHEY and CDR2 is SMNVEV. The specimen was PBMCs or T cells enriched from blood (not recorded which). The sequence was collected from a woman aged 40 to 55 who had been exposed to COVID-19. Recombination connected TRBV27 to TRBJ2-7; the D region possibly corresponds to TRBD2 (7 bases align). The nucleotides are TGTGCCAGCTCTCGCGGGGGCTCCAACGAGCAGTACTTC. The encoded protein is CASSRGGSNEQYF.